This T cell receptor (beta chain) emerged from a study of sequential checkpoint blockade in melanoma. With V trimmed by 4 bases and J by 6 bases, 10 bases remained unmatched. The CDR3 is 16 residues long. Germline V gene sequence: CDR1 SGHRS, CDR2 YFSETQ. Assay used: immunoSEQ multiplex PCR; TCRdb lists only in-frame clones, some missing. The table lists fewer than 40,000 clones, about 88% of them singletons. Treatment reported: randomized to nivolumab then ipilimumab (arm A) or the reverse (arm B). Sequencing was performed on CD8+ T cells sorted from blood (inferred from file names), taken from a patient given nivolumab and ipilimumab in sequence. The source is a human donor with melanoma. This chain uses TRBV5-1 with TRBJ2-2; 9 bases are shared with TRBD1. For the CDR3, the DNA is TGCGCCAGCAGCCCGGGACAGGGAGAGGCCCCCGGGGAGCTGTTTTTT. Translation gives CASSPGQGEAPGELFF.